This TCR beta chain came from a study of T cell responses to AZD1222 COVID-19 vaccine. Overall study: Second doses at about 4 or about 12 weeks were pooled.

The germline gives CDR1 MNHEY, CDR2 SVGAGI. CDR3 size: 15 residues. Trimming removed 0 bases from V and 4 bases from J, with 12 bases in between. Regarding the study as a whole: White British people made up most donors, females outnumbered males, and clonal diversity was possibly underestimated. CD4 TCRs associated with vaccination spanned spike, dominating at 160-218 and 743-854. The peak T cell response came first, and repertoires were sampled only after it.

Details on this clone: The antigen remains unidentified.

Method: immunoSEQ multiplex PCR; TCRdb's copy keeps in-frame clones and lacks some. The sample gives roughly 140,000 clones, about 92% of which show up once; 1.5% to 2% is in the top ten. The rearrangement links TRBV6-5 to TRBJ1-1; D unclear. Sequenced here: peripheral blood, sampled on day 0 of AZD1222 vaccination. The TCR comes from an adult in good health. The CDR3 sequence is CASSYSAGLSTEAFF. CDR3 bases: TGTGCCAGCAGTTACTCGGCCGGATTGAGCACTGAAGCTTTCTTT.